The 25 T cell receptor beta chains below all came from one sample that was sequenced in a study of monozygotic twins with inflammatory bowel disease. TCRdb re-called the 5' RACE reads and shows each CDR3 protein once, DNA omitted. The sample has a few hundred thousand distinct CDR3 sequences. Sequencing was carried out using blood. The receptors shown here come from a human donor with ulcerative colitis or Crohn's disease, or a healthy co-twin of an affected twin (not recorded which).

Here the CDR3 reads CASSVAGQGVGTEAFF. V is TRBV9 and J is TRBJ1-1; TCRdb names TRBD1, which stays unverified in the absence of DNA. This CDR3 spans 16 amino acids. Germline V gene sequence: CDR1 SGDLS, CDR2 YYNGEE.

The genes are TRBV29-1 and TRBJ1-1; checking the TCRdb D call of TRBD1 is not possible without DNA. Germline V CDR1 and CDR2: SQVTM, ANQGSEA. The CDR3 runs to 13 residues. The CDR3 loop reads CSVDLTGGTEAFF.

This CDR3 is CASSYRQQVGELFF. V and J are TRBV7-9 and TRBJ2-2. Per the germline V gene, CDR1 is SEHNR and CDR2 is FQNEAQ (reference sequence). This CDR3 has 14 residues.

The rearrangement links TRBV28 to TRBJ2-7; TCRdb's D call, TRBD1, is unchecked because there is no DNA. The CDR3 consists of 15 residues. Germline V CDR1 and CDR2: MDHEN, SYDVKM. CDR3 amino acids: CASSLSGTGVAEQYF.

This chain uses TRBV5-1 with TRBJ1-2; checking the TCRdb D call of TRBD1 is not possible without DNA. There are 13 residues in the CDR3. Germline CDR1 and CDR2: SGHRS and YFSETQ. The CDR3 reads CASSRGQTAGYTF.

The V and J genes are TRBV4-2 and TRBJ2-5. The length of the CDR3 is 15 residues. Germline CDR1 LGHNA, CDR2 YNFKEQ. The CDR3 is CASSQGMGNQETQYF.

V and J are TRBV28 and TRBJ1-6. This CDR3 spans 15 amino acids. Germline CDR1 is MDHEN and CDR2 is SYDVKM. The CDR3 loop is CASSFQSSYNSPLHF. Filled out from reference TRBV28 and TRBJ1-6, the complete variable domain reads DVKVTQSSRYLVKRTGEKVFLECVQDMDHENMFWYRQDPGLGLRLIYFSYDVKMKEKGDIPEGYSVSREKKERFSLILESASTNQTSMYLCASSFQSSYNSPLHFGNGTRLTVT.

CDR3 sequence reads: CASSGQEITGELFF. The rearrangement links TRBV2 to TRBJ2-2. The CDR3 contains 14 residues. Germline V gene data show CDR1 as SNHLY and CDR2 as FYNNEI.

The CDR3 reads CATSSWADSGNTIYF. This chain joins TRBV15 and TRBJ1-3. CDR1 is LNHNV, CDR2 YYDKDF, per germline (reference sequence). The CDR3 runs 15 residues.

The chain employs TRBV19 and TRBJ1-1; TCRdb designates TRBD1, a call that cannot be tested without DNA. In germline, CDR1 is LNHDA, CDR2 SQIVND (reference sequence). This CDR3 contains 12 residues. CDR3 in amino acids: CASSLFQGLAFF.

The V gene is TRBV20-1, the J gene TRBJ2-2; TCRdb designates TRBD1, a call that cannot be tested without DNA. The V gene's germline CDR1 is DFQATT and CDR2 SNEGSKA (reference sequence). The CDR3 consists of 14 residues. The CDR3 is CGAPGQGGTGELFF.

The genes are TRBV9 and TRBJ2-3; the D call of TRBD1 rests on TCRdb alone, since no DNA is present to check it. The CDR3 length is 13 residues. Germline V lookup: CDR1 SGDLS, CDR2 YYNGEE. This chain's CDR3 is CASARTGADTQYF. The complete variable domain, with remaining parts taken from reference TRBV9 and TRBJ2-3, reads DSGVTQTPKHLITATGQRVTLRCSPRSGDLSVYWYQQSLDQGLQFLIQYYNGEERAKGNILERFSAQQFPDLHSELNLSSLELGDSALYFCASARTGADTQYFGPGTRLTVL.

The chain couples TRBV28 to TRBJ1-4. CDR1 MDHEN and CDR2 SYDVKM come from the germline V gene. The CDR3 length is 17 residues. CDR3 sequence: CASSFLGVGATNEKLFF.

The chain employs TRBV2 and TRBJ2-1; TCRdb selects TRBD1, and the lack of DNA leaves this call unchecked. The CDR3 has 16 amino acids. The germline V gene has CDR1 SNHLY and CDR2 FYNNEI. CDR3 in amino acids: CASRALGVDGHNEQFF.

V and J are TRBV6-1 and TRBJ1-3; with no DNA, the TCRdb D assignment of TRBD1 cannot be verified. CDR3 size: 14 residues. Germline CDR1 reads MNHNS; CDR2 reads SASEGT. The CDR3 region is CASRATGIMIAIYF.

The chain links TRBV3-1 to TRBJ2-7; checking the TCRdb D call of TRBD1 is not possible without DNA. Germline CDR1 LGHDT, CDR2 YNNKEL (reference sequence). This CDR3 is built from 15 residues. CDR3 amino acids: CASSRTGAHSYEQYF.

The J gene is TRBJ2-7, the V gene TRBV27; TCRdb designates TRBD1, a call that cannot be tested without DNA. This CDR3 is built from 16 residues. The germline V gene has CDR1 MNHEY and CDR2 SMNVEV (reference sequence). CDR3 sequence reads: CASSLRGLGSRYEQYF.

The V gene is TRBV7-2, the J gene TRBJ1-3; without DNA, the TCRdb call of TRBD1 cannot be checked. This CDR3 has 14 amino acids. The V gene's germline CDR1 is SGHTA and CDR2 FQGNSA. The CDR3 sequence: CASSQQGWGNTIYF.

V usage is TRBV5-5 and J usage is TRBJ2-2. Per the germline V gene, CDR1 is SGHKS and CDR2 is YYEKEE (reference sequence). CDR3 length: 14 residues. CDR3 loop: CASSWDWNTGELFF.

The V gene is TRBV2, the J gene TRBJ2-2; the D call from TCRdb, TRBD2, cannot be confirmed without DNA. Germline assignment: CDR1 SNHLY and CDR2 FYNNEI. This CDR3 region has 16 residues. The CDR3 loop reads CASSEELAGPPGELFF.

This sequence joins TRBV30 and TRBJ2-7; the D call of TRBD2 rests on TCRdb alone, since no DNA is present to check it. Germline V CDR1 and CDR2: GTSNPN, SVGIG (reference sequence). The CDR3 loop spans 14 amino acids. The CDR3 loop is CAWSRLALAYEQYF. Drawing the rest from reference TRBV30 and TRBJ2-7, the complete variable domain is SQTIHQWPATLVQPVGSPLSLECTVEGTSNPNLYWYRQAAGRGLQLLFYSVGIGQISSEVPQNLSASRPQDRQFILSSKKLLLSDSGFYLCAWSRLALAYEQYFGPGTRLTVT.

The CDR3 spells CASSSGAGSGEKLFF. The rearrangement links TRBV7-9 to TRBJ1-4; no DNA is available, so the TRBD1 call from TCRdb remains unchecked. CDR3 size: 15 residues. In germline, CDR1 is SEHNR, CDR2 FQNEAQ (reference sequence).

J is TRBJ1-2 and V is TRBV7-9; TCRdb's assignment of TRBD1 cannot be checked, as there is no DNA. Germline loops: CDR1 SEHNR, CDR2 FQNEAQ (reference sequence). The CDR3 runs 15 residues. The CDR3: CASSLSGGQYYGYTF.

The chain has TRBV2 and TRBJ2-2; the TRBD1 assignment by TCRdb is unverifiable without DNA. The germline V gene encodes CDR1 SNHLY and CDR2 FYNNEI. CDR3 length: 13 amino acids. CDR3 residues: CASKGTGTGELFF.

V and J are TRBV7-6 and TRBJ1-5. Germline values: CDR1 SGHVS, CDR2 FNYEAQ. The CDR3 spans 13 residues. The CDR3 region is CASSSVQYQPQHF.